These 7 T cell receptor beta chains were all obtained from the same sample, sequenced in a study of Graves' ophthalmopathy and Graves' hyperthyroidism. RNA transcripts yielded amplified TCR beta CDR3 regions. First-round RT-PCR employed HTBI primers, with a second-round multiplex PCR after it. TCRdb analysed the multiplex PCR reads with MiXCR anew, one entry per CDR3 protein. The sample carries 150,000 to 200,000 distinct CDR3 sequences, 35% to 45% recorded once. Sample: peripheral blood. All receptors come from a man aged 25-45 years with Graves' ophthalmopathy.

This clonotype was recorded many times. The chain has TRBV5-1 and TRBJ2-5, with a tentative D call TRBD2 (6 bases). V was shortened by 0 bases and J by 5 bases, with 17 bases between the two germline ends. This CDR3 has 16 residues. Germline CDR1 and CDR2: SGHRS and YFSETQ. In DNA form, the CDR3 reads TGCGCCAGCAGCTTGGACCGGTTTCCGGCGGGGGAGACCCAGTACTTC. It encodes CASSLDRFPAGETQYF.

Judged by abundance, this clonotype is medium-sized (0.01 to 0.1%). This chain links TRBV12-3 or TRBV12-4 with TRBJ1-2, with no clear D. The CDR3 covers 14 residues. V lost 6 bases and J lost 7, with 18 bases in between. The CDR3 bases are TGTGCCAGCAGCAAAAACGCACGGACCGGTGGCTACACCTTC. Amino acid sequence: CASSKNARTGGYTF.

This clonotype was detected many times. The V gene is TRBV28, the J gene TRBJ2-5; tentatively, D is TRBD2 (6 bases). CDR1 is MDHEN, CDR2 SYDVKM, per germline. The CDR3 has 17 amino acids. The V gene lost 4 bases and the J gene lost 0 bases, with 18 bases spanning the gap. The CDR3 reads CASSSPFSGRYQETQYF. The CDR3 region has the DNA TGTGCCAGCAGTTCCCCGTTTAGCGGACGGTACCAAGAGACCCAGTACTTC.

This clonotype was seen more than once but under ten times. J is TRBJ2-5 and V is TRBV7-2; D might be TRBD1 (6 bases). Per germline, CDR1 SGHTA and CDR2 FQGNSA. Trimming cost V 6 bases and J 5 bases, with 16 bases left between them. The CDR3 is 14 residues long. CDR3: CASSWETGWETQYF. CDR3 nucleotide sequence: TGTGCCAGCAGTTGGGAAACAGGGTGGGAGACCCAGTACTTC.

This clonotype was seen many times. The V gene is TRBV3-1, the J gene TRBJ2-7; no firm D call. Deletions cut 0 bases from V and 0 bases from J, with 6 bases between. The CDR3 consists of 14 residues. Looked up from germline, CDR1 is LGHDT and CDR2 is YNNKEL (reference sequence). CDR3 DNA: TGTGCCAGCAGCCAAGACTCCAGCTCCTACGAGCAGTACTTC. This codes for CASSQDSSSYEQYF.

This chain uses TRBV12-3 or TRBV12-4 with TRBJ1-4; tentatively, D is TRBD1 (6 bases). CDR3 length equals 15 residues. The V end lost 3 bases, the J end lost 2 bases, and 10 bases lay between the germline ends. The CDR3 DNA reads TGTGCCAGCAGTTTTATGGGGGCCACTAATGAAAAACTGTTTTTT. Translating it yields CASSFMGATNEKLFF.

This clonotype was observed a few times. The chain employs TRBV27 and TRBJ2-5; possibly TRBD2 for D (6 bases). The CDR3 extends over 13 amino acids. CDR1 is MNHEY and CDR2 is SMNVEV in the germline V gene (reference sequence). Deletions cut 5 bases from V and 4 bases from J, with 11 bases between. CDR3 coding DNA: TGTGCCAGCAGTGATACGGGAGTAGAGACCCAGTACTTC. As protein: CASSDTGVETQYF.